This T cell receptor (beta chain) was identified during a study of patients and donors after allogeneic stem cell transplantation. TCRdb reprocessed the RT-PCR reads via MiXCR and lists one record per CDR3 protein. The data hold more than 850,000 distinct CDR3 sequences, with roughly 18% observed a single time. CDR3 length: 13 amino acids. The V end lost 7 bases, the J end lost 6 bases, and 15 bases lay between the germline ends. Germline V gene lookup returns CDR1 SQVTM and CDR2 ANQGSEA. Sequencing was carried out using blood, either unsorted or a sorted T cell fraction (not recorded which). This receptor was obtained from a human donor who was either an allogeneic HSCT recipient or a stem cell or donor lymphocyte infusion donor (not recorded which). It is not recorded whose cells these are; they may come from a transplant donor. The J gene is TRBJ1-4, the V gene TRBV29-1; a weak D match, TRBD1 (5 bases). CDR3 residues: CSGLWGMDEKLFF. The CDR3, as DNA: TGCAGCGGGCTCTGGGGGATGGATGAAAAACTGTTTTTT.